The clone carrying this TCR beta chain was seen only a few times. This sample is drawn from a study of control samples from healthy donors and cancer patients. The CDR3 length is 15 residues. Trimming shortened V by 11 bases and J by 4 bases, and 20 bases separated the two germline ends. CDR1 is LNHDA, CDR2 SQIVND, per germline (reference sequence). TCRdb's table, derived via immunoSEQ multiplex PCR, lists solely in-frame clones and lacks some. The sample lists 200,000 to 250,000 clones; just under 95% were seen once. Material: blood. The receptor comes from a man aged 50 to 59 in good health. The rearrangement joins TRBV19 to TRBJ1-4; no firm D call. The CDR3 DNA follows: TGTGCCTATCAGCCCCCGCTGACGAGTAATGAAAAACTGTTTTTT. Encoded protein: CAYQPPLTSNEKLFF.